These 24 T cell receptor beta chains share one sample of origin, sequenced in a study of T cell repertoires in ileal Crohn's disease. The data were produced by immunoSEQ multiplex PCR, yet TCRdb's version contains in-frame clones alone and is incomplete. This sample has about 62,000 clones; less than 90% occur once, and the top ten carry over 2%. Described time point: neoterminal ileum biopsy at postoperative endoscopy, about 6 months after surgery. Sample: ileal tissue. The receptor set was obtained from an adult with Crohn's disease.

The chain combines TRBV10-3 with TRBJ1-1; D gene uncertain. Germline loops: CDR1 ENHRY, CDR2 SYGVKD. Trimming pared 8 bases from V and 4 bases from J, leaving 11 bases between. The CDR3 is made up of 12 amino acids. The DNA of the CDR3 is TGTGCCATCGCTCCACGGAGCACTGAAGCTTTCTTT. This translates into CAIAPRSTEAFF.

In nucleotides, the CDR3 is TGTGCCAGCAGCGTAACCCCCTCGTTTGTGGGCGAGCAGTTCTTC. It is translated as CASSVTPSFVGEQFF. The rearrangement links TRBV9 to TRBJ2-1; unclear D gene. Germline CDR1 and CDR2: SGDLS and YYNGEE. The CDR3 spans 15 residues. Deletions cut 1 base from V and 10 bases from J, with 18 bases between.

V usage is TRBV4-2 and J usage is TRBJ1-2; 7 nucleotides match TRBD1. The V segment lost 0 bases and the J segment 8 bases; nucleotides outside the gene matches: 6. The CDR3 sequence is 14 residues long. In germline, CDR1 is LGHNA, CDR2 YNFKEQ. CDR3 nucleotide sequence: TGTGCCAGCAGCCAAGAACAGGGGCAGCGCGGCTACACCTTC. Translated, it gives CASSQEQGQRGYTF.

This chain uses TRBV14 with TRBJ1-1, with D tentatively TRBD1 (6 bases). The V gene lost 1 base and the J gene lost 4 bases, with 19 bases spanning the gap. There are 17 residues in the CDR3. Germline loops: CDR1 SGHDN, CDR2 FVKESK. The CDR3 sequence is CASSQGGPGYVGTEAFF. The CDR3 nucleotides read TGTGCCAGCAGCCAAGGGGGGCCAGGGTACGTAGGCACTGAAGCTTTCTTT. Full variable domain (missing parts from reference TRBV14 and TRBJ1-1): EAGVTQFPSHSVIEKGQTVTLRCDPISGHDNLYWYRRVMGKEIKFLLHFVKESKQDESGMPNNRFLAERTGGTYSTLKVQPAELEDSGVYFCASSQGGPGYVGTEAFFGQGTRLTVV.

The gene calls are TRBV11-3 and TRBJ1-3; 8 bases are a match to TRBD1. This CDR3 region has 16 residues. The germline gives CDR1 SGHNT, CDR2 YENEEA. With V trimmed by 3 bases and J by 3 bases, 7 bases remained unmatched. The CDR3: CASSFSQGALGNTIYF. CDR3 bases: TGTGCCAGCAGCTTCAGCCAGGGGGCTCTTGGAAACACCATATATTTT.

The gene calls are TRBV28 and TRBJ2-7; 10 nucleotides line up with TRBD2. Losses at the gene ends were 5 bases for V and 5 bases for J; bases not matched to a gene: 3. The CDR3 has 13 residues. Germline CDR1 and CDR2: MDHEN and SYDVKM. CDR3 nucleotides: TGTGCCAGCAGTCTAGCGGGAGACGACGAGCAGTACTTC. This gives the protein CASSLAGDDEQYF.

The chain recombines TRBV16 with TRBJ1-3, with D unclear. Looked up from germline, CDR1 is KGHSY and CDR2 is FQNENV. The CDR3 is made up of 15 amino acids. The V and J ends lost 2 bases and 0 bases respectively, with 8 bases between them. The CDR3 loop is CASSQAMISGNTIYF. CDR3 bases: TGTGCCAGCAGCCAAGCTATGATCTCTGGAAACACCATATATTTT.

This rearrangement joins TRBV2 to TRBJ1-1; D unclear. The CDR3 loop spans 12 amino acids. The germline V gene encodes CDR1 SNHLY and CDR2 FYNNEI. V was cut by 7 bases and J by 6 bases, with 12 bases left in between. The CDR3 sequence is CASKGLGAEAFF. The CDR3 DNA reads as TGTGCCAGCAAAGGTTTGGGCGCTGAAGCTTTCTTT.

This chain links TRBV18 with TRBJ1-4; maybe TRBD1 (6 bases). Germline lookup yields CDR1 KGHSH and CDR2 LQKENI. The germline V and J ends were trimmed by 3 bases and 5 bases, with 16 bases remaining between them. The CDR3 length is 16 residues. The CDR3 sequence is CASSPKRTATNEKLFF. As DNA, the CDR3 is TGTGCCAGCTCACCCAAGAGGACAGCGACAAATGAAAAACTGTTTTTT.

CDR3 amino acids: CASSEDRRETQYF. The CDR3 nucleotides read TGTGCCAGCAGCGAGGACAGGAGGGAGACCCAGTACTTC. This chain joins TRBV5-5 and TRBJ2-5; 7 bases line up with TRBD1. CDR1 SGHKS and CDR2 YYEKEE come from the germline V gene (reference sequence). The junction had 5 bases not matched to a gene; V was cut back by 4 bases and J by 5 bases. The CDR3 extends over 13 amino acids.

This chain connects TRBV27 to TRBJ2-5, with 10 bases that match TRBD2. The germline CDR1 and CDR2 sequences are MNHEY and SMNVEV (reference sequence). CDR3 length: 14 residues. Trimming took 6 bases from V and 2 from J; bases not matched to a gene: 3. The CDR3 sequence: CASRRTSGQETQYF. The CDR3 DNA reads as TGTGCCAGCAGAAGGACTAGCGGACAAGAGACCCAGTACTTC.

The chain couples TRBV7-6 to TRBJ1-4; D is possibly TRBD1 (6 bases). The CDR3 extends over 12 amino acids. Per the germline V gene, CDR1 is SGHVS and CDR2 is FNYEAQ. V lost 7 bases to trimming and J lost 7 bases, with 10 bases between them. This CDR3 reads CASNTGFEKLFF. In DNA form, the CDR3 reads TGTGCCAGCAACACAGGGTTTGAAAAACTGTTTTTT. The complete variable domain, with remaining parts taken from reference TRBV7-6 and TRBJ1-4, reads GAGVSQSPRYKVTKRGQDVALRCDPISGHVSLYWYRQALGQGPEFLTYFNYEAQQDKSGLPNDRFSAERPEGSISTLTIQRTEQRDSAMYRCASNTGFEKLFFGSGTQLSVL.

The CDR3 protein is CASSLTTGPDYEQYV. CDR3 nucleotide sequence: TGCGCCAGCAGCCTCACGACAGGGCCGGACTACGAGCAGTACGTC. The J gene is TRBJ2-7, the V gene TRBV5-1, with TRBD1 identical over 7 bases. The length of the CDR3 is 15 residues. The V gene's germline CDR1 is SGHRS and CDR2 YFSETQ. With V trimmed by 4 bases and J by 3 bases, 10 bases remained unmatched.

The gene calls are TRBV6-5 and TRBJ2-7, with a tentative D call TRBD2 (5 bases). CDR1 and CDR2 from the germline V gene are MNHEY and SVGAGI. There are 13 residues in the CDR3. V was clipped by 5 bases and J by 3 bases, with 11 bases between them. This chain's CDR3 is CASSHGRDYEQYV. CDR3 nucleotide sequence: TGTGCCAGCAGTCATGGACGGGACTACGAGCAGTACGTC.

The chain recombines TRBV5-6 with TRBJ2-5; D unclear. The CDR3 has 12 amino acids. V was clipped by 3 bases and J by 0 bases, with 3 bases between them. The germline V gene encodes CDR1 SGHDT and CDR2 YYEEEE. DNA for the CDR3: TGTGCCAGCAGCTCATACCAAGAGACCCAGTACTTC. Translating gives CASSSYQETQYF.

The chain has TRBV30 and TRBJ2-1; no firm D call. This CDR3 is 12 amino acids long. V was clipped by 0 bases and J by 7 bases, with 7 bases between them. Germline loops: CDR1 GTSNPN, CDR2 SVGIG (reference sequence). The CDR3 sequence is CAWSVFGNEQFF. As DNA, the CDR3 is TGTGCCTGGAGTGTTTTCGGGAATGAGCAGTTCTTC.

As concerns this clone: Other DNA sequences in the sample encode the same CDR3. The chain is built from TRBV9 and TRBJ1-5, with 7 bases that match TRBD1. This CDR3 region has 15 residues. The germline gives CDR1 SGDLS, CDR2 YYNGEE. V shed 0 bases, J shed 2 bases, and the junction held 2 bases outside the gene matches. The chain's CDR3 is CASSVDGQGNQPQHF. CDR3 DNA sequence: TGTGCCAGCAGCGTAGATGGACAGGGCAATCAGCCCCAGCATTTT.

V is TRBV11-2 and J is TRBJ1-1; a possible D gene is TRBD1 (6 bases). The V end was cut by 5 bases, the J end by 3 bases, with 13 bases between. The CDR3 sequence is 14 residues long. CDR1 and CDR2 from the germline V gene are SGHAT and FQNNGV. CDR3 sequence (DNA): TGTGCCAGCAGCGTACAGGGAGAATACACTGAAGCTTTCTTT. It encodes CASSVQGEYTEAFF. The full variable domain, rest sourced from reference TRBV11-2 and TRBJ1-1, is EAGVAQSPRYKIIEKRQSVAFWCNPISGHATLYWYQQILGQGPKLLIQFQNNGVVDDSQLPKDRFSAERLKGVDSTLKIQPAKLEDSAVYLCASSVQGEYTEAFFGQGTRLTVV.

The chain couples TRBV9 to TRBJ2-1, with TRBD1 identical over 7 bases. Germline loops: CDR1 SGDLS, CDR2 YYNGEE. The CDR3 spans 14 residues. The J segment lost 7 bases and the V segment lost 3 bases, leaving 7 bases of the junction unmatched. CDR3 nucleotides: TGTGCCAGCAGCGGACAGGGCCCTGGGAATGAGCAGTTCTTC. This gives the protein CASSGQGPGNEQFF.

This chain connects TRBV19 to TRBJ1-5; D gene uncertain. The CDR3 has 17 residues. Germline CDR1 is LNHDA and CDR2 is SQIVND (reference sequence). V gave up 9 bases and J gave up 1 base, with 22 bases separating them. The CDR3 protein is CASARGVSTPSNQPQHF. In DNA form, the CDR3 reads TGTGCCAGCGCACGCGGAGTCAGCACGCCGAGCAATCAGCCCCAGCATTTT.

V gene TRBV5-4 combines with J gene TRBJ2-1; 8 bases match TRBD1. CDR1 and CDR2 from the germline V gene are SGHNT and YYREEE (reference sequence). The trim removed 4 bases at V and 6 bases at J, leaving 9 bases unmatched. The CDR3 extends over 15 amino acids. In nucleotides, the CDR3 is TGTGCCAGCAGCCCGGAGCAGGGGGCTAGCAATGAGCAGTTCTTC. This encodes CASSPEQGASNEQFF. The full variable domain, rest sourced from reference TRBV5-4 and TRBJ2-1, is ETGVTQSPTHLIKTRGQQVTLRCSSQSGHNTVSWYQQALGQGPQFIFQYYREEENGRGNFPPRFSGLQFPNYSSELNVNALELDDSALYLCASSPEQGASNEQFFGPGTRLTVL.

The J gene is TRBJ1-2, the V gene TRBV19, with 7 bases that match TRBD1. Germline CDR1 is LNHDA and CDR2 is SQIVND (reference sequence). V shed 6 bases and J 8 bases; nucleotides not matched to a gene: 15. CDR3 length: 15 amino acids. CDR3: CASSLGGQPIVGYTF. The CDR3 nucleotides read TGTGCCAGTAGCCTGGGGGGACAGCCGATCGTAGGCTACACCTTC.

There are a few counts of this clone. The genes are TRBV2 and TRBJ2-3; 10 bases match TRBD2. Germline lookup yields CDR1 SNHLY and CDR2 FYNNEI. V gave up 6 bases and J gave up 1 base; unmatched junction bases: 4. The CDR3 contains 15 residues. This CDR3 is CASRFGTSGTDTQYF. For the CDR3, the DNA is TGTGCCAGCAGGTTTGGGACTAGCGGCACAGATACGCAGTATTTT.

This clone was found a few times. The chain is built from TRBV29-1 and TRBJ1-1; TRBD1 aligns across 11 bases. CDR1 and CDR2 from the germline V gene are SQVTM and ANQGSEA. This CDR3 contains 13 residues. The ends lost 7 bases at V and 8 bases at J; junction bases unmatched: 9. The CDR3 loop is CSAGTGGRGEAFF. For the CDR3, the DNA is TGCAGCGCTGGGACAGGGGGAAGGGGGGAAGCTTTCTTT.